These 5 T cell receptor beta chains were all obtained from the same sample, sequenced in a study of T cells in Graves' hyperthyroidism and ophthalmopathy. Researchers amplified the TCR beta CDR3 regions from RNA transcripts. The study used the HTBI primer set for a first-round RT-PCR of the TCR CDR3. TCRdb re-called the multiplex PCR reads with MiXCR, one entry per CDR3 protein. In the table there are a few hundred thousand distinct CDR3 sequences, about 14% of which are singletons. Sequencing was performed on blood. The receptors were gathered from a middle-aged woman with Graves' hyperthyroidism that later progressed to Graves' ophthalmopathy.

Regarding this clonotype: This may arise from a read error, as a much more abundant clone is one base away. The J gene is TRBJ2-1, the V gene TRBV6-1, with 8 bases matching TRBD2. CDR1 MNHNS and CDR2 SASEGT come from the germline V gene. The CDR3 is 14 residues long. In DNA form, the CDR3 reads TGTTCCAGCAGGAGCGGGAGCATTGTCAATGAGCAGTTCTTC. This encodes CSSRSGSIVNEQFF.

This clonotype was seen many times. This chain connects TRBV3-1 to TRBJ1-3; D is unclear. Trimming stripped 2 bases from V and 0 bases from J, with 8 bases between. CDR3 length: 15 amino acids. Looked up from germline, CDR1 is LGHDT and CDR2 is YNNKEL (reference sequence). Here the CDR3 reads CASSQLGVSGNTIYF. The CDR3 coding sequence is TGTGCCAGCAGCCAATTAGGCGTCTCTGGAAACACCATATATTTT.

The chain combines TRBV6-1 with TRBJ2-1; possible D gene TRBD2, 6 bases. This CDR3 is 17 amino acids long. Germline-derived CDR1 and CDR2 are MNHNS and SASEGT. Deletions cut 5 bases from V and 6 bases from J, with 23 bases between. The CDR3 nucleotides read TGTGCCAGCAGTTATGGGACCCGGCGGGACGTTTTCAATGAGCAGTTCTTC. Residues: CASSYGTRRDVFNEQFF.

In the case of this clonotype: The junction and the germline gene differ at one end; a read error may be behind it. The chain recombines TRBV11-2 with TRBJ2-6; D not certain. The CDR3 runs to 14 residues. The germline gives CDR1 SGHAT, CDR2 FQNNGV. The DNA of the CDR3 is TGTTCCAGCTCAGCCGCCGCTGGGGCCAACGTCCTGACTTTC. Translation: CSSSAAAGANVLTF.

This clonotype was counted at least ten times. The CDR3 DNA reads TGTGCCAGTAGGCAGGGTCCCACAGATACGCAGTATTTT. It specifies CASRQGPTDTQYF. V is TRBV19 and J is TRBJ2-3; TRBD1 might be the D (5 bases). V lost 6 bases to trimming and J lost 2 bases, with 9 bases between them. The CDR3 covers 13 residues. Per germline, CDR1 LNHDA and CDR2 SQIVND (reference sequence).